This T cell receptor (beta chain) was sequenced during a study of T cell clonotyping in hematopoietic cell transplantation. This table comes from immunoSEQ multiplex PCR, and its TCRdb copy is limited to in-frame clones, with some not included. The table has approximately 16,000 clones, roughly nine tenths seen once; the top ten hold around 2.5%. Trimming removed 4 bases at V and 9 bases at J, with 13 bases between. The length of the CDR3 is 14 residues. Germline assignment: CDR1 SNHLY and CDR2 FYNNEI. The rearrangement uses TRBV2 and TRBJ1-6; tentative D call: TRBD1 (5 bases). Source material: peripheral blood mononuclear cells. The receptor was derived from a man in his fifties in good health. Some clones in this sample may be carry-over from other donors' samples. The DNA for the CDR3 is TGTGCCAGCAGTGTAACAGGCAAAACTTCACCCCTCCACTTT. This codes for CASSVTGKTSPLHF.